The text below deals with one T cell receptor (beta chain). Its antigen is as yet unknown. Some clones are missing from TCRdb's copy, which holds only in-frame ones; the method was immunoSEQ multiplex PCR. The sample consists of 30,000 or so clones, roughly four fifths of them appearing once. The data are from a study of a mutant IDH1 vaccine in newly diagnosed glioma. Time point defined: week 47, end of study. With topical imiquimod, each dose of the vaccine consisted of 300 ug of mutant IDH1 20-mer peptide. This CDR3 comprises 15 residues. Germline trimming cut 5 bases from V and 8 bases from J; bases unmatched to any gene: 8. Germline V gives CDR1 MDHEN, CDR2 SYDVKM.

V gene TRBV28 combines with J gene TRBJ1-6; 8 bases are a match to TRBD1. The sample consisted of PBMCs, taken from a glioma patient whose treatment included an IDH1 peptide vaccine. This clonotype originated in a man younger than 40 with glioma. The CDR3 loop reads CASSPPRTGHSPLHF. CDR3 sequence (DNA): TGTGCCAGCAGTCCCCCGAGGACAGGGCATTCACCCCTCCACTTT.